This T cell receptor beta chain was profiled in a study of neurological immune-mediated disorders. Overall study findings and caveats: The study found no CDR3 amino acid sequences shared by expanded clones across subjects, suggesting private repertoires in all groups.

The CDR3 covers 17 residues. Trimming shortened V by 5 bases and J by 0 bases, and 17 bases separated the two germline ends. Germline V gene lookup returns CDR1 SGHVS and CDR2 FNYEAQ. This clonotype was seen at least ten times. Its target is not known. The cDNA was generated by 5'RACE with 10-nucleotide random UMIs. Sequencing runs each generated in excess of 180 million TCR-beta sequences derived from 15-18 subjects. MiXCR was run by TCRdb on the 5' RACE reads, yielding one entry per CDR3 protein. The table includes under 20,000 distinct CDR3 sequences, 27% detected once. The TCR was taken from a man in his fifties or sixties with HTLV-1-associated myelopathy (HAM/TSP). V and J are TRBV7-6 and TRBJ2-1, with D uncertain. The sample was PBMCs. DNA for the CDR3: TGTGCCAGCAGCGTCCTATCAGGAGTTGGCTCCTACAATGAGCAGTTCTTC. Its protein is CASSVLSGVGSYNEQFF.